The source of this T cell receptor beta chain is a study of beta chain features in type 1 diabetes. Study results and caveats: Patients with type 1 diabetes showed fewer VDJ junction insertions and more deletions. Significant though moderate, a shortening of TCRB CDR3s appeared in all four CD4+ subsets of Type 1 diabetes patients. PCR might favor shorter templates, but any such skew would affect patients and controls equally.

Trimming removed 3 bases from V and 4 bases from J; junction bases left unmatched: 6. Germline loops: CDR1 MDHEN, CDR2 SYDVKM. CDR3 length equals 15 residues. This clone was detected a few times. Its specificity is unknown. Heparinised blood was drawn once per donor, averaging approximately 100 mL. Sequencing targeted expressed TCRB transcripts, as all isolated RNA had been reverse transcribed. Generated by immunoSEQ multiplex PCR, the TCRdb table keeps only in-frame clones and is missing some. Here the sample spans around 300,000 clones, roughly 15% being singletons. The genes are TRBV28 and TRBJ2-3, with TRBD2 matching 8 bases. What was sequenced was naive CD4+ T cells from blood. The source of this sequence is a young man with type 1 diabetes. DNA of the CDR3: TGTGCCAGCAGTTTGTCCACTAGCGGATCAGATACGCAGTATTTT. Protein: CASSLSTSGSDTQYF.